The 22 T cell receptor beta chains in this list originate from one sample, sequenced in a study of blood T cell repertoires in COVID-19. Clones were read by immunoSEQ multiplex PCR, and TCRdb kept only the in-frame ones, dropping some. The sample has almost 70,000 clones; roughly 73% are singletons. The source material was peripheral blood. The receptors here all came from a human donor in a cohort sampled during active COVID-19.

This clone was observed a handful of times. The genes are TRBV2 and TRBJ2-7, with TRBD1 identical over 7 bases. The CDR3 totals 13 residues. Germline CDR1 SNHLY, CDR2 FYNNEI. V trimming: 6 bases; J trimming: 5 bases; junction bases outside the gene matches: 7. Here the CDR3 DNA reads TGTGCCAGCAGCGTCGACAGGGATAACGAGCAGTACTTC. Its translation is CASSVDRDNEQYF. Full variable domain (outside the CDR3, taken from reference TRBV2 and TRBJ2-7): EPEVTQTPSHQVTQMGQEVILRCVPISNHLYFYWYRQILGQKVEFLVSFYNNEISEKSEIFDDQFSVERPDGSNFTLKIRSTKLEDSAMYFCASSVDRDNEQYFGPGTRLTVT.

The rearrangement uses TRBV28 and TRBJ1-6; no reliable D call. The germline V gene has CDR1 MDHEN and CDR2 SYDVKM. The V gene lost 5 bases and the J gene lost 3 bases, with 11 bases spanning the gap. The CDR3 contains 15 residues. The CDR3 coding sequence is TGTGCCAGCAGTCTGCGGGCTTTCTATAATTCACCCCTCCACTTT. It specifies CASSLRAFYNSPLHF.

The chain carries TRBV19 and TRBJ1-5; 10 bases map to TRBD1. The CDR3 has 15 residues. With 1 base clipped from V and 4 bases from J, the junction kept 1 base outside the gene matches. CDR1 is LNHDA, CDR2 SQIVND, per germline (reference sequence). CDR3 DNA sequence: TGTGCCAGTAGTATAGGACAGGGGGCGAATCAGCCCCAGCATTTT. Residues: CASSIGQGANQPQHF.

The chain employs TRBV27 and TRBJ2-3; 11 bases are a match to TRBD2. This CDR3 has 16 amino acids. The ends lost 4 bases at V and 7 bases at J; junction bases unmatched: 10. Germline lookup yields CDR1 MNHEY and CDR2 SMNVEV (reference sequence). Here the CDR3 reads CASSSGLAGPGNTQYF. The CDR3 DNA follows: TGTGCCAGCAGTTCCGGACTAGCGGGCCCCGGTAATACGCAGTATTTT.

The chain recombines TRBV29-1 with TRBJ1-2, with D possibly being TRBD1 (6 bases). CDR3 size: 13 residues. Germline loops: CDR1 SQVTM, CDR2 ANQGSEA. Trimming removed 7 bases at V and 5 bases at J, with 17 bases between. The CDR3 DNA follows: TGCAGCGCCGCCCGGGACATAAAGTATGGCTACACCTTC. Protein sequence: CSAARDIKYGYTF.

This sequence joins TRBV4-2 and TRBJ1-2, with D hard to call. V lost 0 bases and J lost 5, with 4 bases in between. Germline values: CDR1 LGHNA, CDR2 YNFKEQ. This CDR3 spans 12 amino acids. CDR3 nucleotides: TGTGCCAGCAGCCAAGAACTTTATGGCTACACCTTC. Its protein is CASSQELYGYTF.

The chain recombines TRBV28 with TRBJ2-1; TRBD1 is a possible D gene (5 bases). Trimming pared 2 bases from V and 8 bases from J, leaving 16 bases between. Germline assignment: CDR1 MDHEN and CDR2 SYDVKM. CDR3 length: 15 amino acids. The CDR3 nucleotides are TGTGCCAGCAGTTTAGTTGGCAGGGTTGGGGATGAGCAGTTCTTC. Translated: CASSLVGRVGDEQFF.

CDR3 DNA: TGTGCCAGCAGCCAAGTAATCTTAAGCACAGATACGCAGTATTTT. It specifies CASSQVILSTDTQYF. The chain links TRBV3-1 (or the pseudogene TRBV3-2) to TRBJ2-3; no clear D. The V end was cut by 1 base, the J end by 0 bases, with 8 bases between. This CDR3 is built from 15 residues. The germline V gene has CDR1 LGHDT and CDR2 YNNKEL (reference sequence).

DNA of the CDR3: TGCGCCAGCAGCCAAGATATTGGGAAACAGGGTCCTCATGACACCTTC. Translating gives CASSQDIGKQGPHDTF. This chain joins TRBV4-1 and TRBJ1-2; tentatively, D is TRBD1 (6 bases). Between the trimmed V and J ends, which lost 0 bases and 12 bases, there was a span of 23 bases. Germline CDR1 MGHRA, CDR2 YSYEKL. The CDR3 spans 16 residues.

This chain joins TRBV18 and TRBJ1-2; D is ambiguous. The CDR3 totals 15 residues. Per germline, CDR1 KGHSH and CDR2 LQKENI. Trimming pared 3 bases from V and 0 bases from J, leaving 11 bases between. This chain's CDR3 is CASSPPGTTNYGYTF. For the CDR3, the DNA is TGTGCCAGCTCACCGCCGGGAACCACTAACTATGGCTACACCTTC.

As DNA, the CDR3 is TGTGCCAGCTCACCGCTCGAGCACAGGGGCCACGAGCAGTACTTC. Translated, it gives CASSPLEHRGHEQYF. This chain links TRBV18 with TRBJ2-7, with TRBD1 identical over 7 bases. The CDR3 has 15 amino acids. V shed 3 bases and J 5 bases; nucleotides not matched to a gene: 10. CDR1 is KGHSH and CDR2 is LQKENI in the germline V gene.

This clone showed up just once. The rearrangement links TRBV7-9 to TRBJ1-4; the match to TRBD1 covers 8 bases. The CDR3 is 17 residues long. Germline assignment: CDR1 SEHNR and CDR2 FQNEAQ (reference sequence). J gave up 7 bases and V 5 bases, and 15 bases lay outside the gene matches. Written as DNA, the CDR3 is TGTGCCAGCAGCCCCAGGGGGCGGCTTCTGGGGGGTGAAAAACTGTTTTTT. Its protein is CASSPRGRLLGGEKLFF. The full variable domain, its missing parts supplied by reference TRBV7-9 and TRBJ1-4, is DTGVSQNPRHKITKRGQNVTFRCDPISEHNRLYWYRQTLGQGPEFLTYFQNEAQLEKSRLLSDRFSAERPKGSFSTLEIQRTEQGDSAMYLCASSPRGRLLGGEKLFFGSGTQLSVL.

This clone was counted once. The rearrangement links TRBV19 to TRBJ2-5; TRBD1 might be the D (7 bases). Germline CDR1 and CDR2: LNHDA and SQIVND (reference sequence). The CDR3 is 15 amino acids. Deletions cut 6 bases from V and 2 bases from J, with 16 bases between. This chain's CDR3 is CASSRGTVSQETQYF. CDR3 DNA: TGTGCCAGTAGCCGCGGGACAGTGAGTCAAGAGACCCAGTACTTC. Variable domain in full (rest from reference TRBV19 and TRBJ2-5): DGGITQSPKYLFRKEGQNVTLSCEQNLNHDAMYWYRQDPGQGLRLIYYSQIVNDFQKGDIAEGYSVSREKKESFPLTVTSAQKNPTAFYLCASSRGTVSQETQYFGPGTRLLVL.

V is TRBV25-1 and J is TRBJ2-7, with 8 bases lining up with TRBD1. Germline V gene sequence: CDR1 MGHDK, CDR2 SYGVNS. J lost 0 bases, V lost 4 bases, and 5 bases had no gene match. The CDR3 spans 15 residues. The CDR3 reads CASSGRQGHSYEQYF. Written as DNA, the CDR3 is TGTGCCAGCAGTGGGCGACAGGGGCACTCCTACGAGCAGTACTTC.

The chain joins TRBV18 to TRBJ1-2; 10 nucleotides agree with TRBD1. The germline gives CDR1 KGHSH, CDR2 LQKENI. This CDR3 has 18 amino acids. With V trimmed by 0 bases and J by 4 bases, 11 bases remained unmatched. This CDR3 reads CASSPPVAGGTGVYGYTF. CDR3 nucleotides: TGTGCCAGCTCACCACCGGTTGCTGGAGGGACAGGGGTCTATGGCTACACCTTC.

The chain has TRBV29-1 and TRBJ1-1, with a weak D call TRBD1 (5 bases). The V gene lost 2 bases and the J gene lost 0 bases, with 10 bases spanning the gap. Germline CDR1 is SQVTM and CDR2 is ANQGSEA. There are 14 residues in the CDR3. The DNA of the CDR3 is TGCAGCGTTGAAAAAGGGGCGGTGAACACTGAAGCTTTCTTT. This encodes CSVEKGAVNTEAFF.

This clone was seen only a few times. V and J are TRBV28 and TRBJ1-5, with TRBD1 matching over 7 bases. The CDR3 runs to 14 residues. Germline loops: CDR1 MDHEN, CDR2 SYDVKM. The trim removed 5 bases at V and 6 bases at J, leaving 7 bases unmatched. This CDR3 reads CASSPPTGFQPQHF. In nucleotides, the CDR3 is TGTGCCAGCAGTCCCCCGACAGGGTTTCAGCCCCAGCATTTT.

The CDR3 DNA is TGTGCCAGCAGCGGCCCGGGAATTTCCTACGAGCAGTACTTC. Residues: CASSGPGISYEQYF. The V gene is TRBV5-8, the J gene TRBJ2-7, with D tentatively TRBD2 (5 bases). This CDR3 contains 14 residues. Trimming took 4 bases from V and 1 from J, leaving 12 bases between them. Germline CDR1 is SGHTS and CDR2 is YDEGEE. The full variable domain, in which reference TRBV5-8 and TRBJ2-7 provide the parts outside the CDR3, is EAGVTQSPTHLIKTRGQQATLRCSPISGHTSVYWYQQALGLGLQFLLWYDEGEERNRGNFPPRFSGRQFPNYSSELNVNALELEDSALYLCASSGPGISYEQYFGPGTRLTVT.

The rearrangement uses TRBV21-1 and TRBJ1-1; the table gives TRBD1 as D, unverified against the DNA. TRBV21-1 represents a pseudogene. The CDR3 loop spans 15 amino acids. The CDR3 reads CASRPGRGIGTEAFF. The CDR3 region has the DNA TGTGCCAGCAGGCCCGGCAGGGGAATAGGCACTGAAGCTTTCTTT.

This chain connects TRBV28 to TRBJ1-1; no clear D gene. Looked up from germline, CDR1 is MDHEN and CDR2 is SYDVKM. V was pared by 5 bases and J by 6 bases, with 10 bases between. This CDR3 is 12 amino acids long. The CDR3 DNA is TGTGCCAGCAGTCTCGACATCTCTGAAGCTTTCTTT. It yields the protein CASSLDISEAFF.

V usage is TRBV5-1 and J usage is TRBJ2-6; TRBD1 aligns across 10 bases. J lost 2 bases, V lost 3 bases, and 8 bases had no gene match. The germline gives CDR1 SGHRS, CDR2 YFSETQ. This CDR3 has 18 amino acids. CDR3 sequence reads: CASSSSGTGVPGANVLTF. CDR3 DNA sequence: TGCGCCAGCAGCTCCTCCGGGACAGGGGTTCCTGGGGCCAACGTCCTGACTTTC.

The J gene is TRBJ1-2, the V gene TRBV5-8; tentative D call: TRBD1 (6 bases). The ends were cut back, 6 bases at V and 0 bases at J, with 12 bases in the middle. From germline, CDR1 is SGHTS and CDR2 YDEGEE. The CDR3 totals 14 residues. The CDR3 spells CASTEDRPNYGYTF. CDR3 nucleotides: TGTGCCAGCACCGAGGACAGACCTAACTATGGCTACACCTTC.